This T cell receptor (delta chain) derives from a study of gamma-delta T cells after stem cell transplantation. TCRdb reran clone calling via CATT on the RT-PCR reads. The data contain hundreds of delta-chain clones, approximately 12% of them singletons. This clone was seen more than once but under ten times. V was clipped by 3 bases and J by 1 base, with 6 bases between them. Germline V lookup: CDR1 TVYSNPD, CDR2 GDNSRS (reference sequence). The CDR3 totals 12 residues. This sequence originates from a human donor. It is not recorded whose cells these are; they may come from a transplant donor. This table probably holds off-target reads from a library built for another chain. The material sequenced was gamma-delta T cells. V gene TRDV3 combines with J gene TRDJ2; D possibly corresponds to TRDD3 (6 bases). This chain's CDR3 is CALGDLTAQLFF. DNA for the CDR3: TGTGCCTTGGGGGATTTGACAGCACAACTCTTCTTT.